The text below deals with one T cell receptor (beta chain). Its antigen remains unidentified. This sample was taken from a study of shared clonotypes between healthy human individuals. Study-wide points: Some naive CD4 clonotypes, about 5.5%, turned up in common across several donors. Sampling was confined to blood; repertoires within tissues likely differ.

The test was conducted at deep level. Produced via immunoSEQ multiplex PCR; TCRdb's table is partial and in-frame only. Of about 2 million clones listed, roughly 96% were seen once; the top ten hold roughly 0.13%. This CDR3 comprises 17 residues. Trimming removed 0 bases from V and 2 bases from J; junction bases left unmatched: 4. Germline V gene sequence: CDR1 SGHVS, CDR2 FNYEAQ. The receptor comes from a man aged 18 to 30 in good health. The J gene is TRBJ2-6, the V gene TRBV7-6; 7 bases are shared with TRBD1. The sequencing input was naive CD4+ T cells sorted from blood. This sample's subset: CD45RA+ positively selected. The DNA for the CDR3 is TGTGCCAGCAGCTTAGCCATCCAGGGGGCTGGGGCCAACGTCCTGACTTTC. This translates into CASSLAIQGAGANVLTF.